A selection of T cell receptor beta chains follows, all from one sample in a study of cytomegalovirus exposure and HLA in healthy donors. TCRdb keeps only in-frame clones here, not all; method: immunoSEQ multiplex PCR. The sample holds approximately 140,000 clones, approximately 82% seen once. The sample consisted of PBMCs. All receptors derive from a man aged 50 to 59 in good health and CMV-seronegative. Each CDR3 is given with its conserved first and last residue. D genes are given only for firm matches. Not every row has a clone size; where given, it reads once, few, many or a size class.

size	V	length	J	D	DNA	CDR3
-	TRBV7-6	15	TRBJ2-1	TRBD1	TGTGCCAGCAGCTTAGAGACAGGGGCCTACAATGAGCAGTTCTTC	CASSLETGAYNEQFF
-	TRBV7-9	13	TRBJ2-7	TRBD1	TGTGCCAGCAGCTTAGCGGGACAGGACGAGCAGTACTTC	CASSLAGQDEQYF
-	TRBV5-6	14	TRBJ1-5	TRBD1	TGTGCCAGCAGCTTAACAGGGGGGGATCAGCCCCAGCATTTT	CASSLTGGDQPQHF
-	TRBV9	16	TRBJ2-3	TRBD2	TGTGCCAGCAGCGCCCTAGCGGGCGCTGGCCCAGATACGCAGTATTTT	CASSALAGAGPDTQYF
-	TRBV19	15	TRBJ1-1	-	TGTGCCAGTAGTACTGGGGGCAGGCCGAACACTGAAGCTTTCTTT	CASSTGGRPNTEAFF
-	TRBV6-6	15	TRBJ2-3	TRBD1	TGTGCCAGCAGAAGGGACAGGGTTCTGACAGATACGCAGTATTTT	CASRRDRVLTDTQYF
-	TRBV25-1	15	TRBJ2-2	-	TGTGCCAGCAGTGACAGCGTATCGAACACCGGGGAGCTGTTTTTT	CASSDSVSNTGELFF
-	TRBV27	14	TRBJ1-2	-	TGTGCCAGCAGCTATGACAGTAGGGGCTATGGCTACACCTTC	CASSYDSRGYGYTF
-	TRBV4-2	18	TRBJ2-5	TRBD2	TGTGCCAGCAGCCAAGATCCAGGACTAGCGGGGTACCAAGAGACCCAGTACTTC	CASSQDPGLAGYQETQYF
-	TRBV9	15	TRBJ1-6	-	TGTGCCAGCAGCTGGCTGGCAGGGAATAATTCACCCCTCCACTTT	CASSWLAGNNSPLHF
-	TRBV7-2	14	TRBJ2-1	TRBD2	TGTGCCAGCAGCTCAATAGCGGGGGGGCTAGAGCAGTTCTTC	CASSSIAGGLEQFF
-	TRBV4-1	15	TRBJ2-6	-	TGCGCCAGCAGCCGAACAGGGCCTGGGGCCAACGTCCTGACTTTC	CASSRTGPGANVLTF
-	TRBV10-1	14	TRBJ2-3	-	TGCGCCAGCAGTGAGTCTCGGGTAACAGATACGCAGTATTTT	CASSESRVTDTQYF
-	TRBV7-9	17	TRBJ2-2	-	TGTGCCAGCAGCTTATTTACCCCCCCAGACAGTGCCGGGGAGCTGTTTTTT	CASSLFTPPDSAGELFF
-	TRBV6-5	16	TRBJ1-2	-	TGTGCCAGCAGTTACTCGAGCCGGCGGAAGCTGTATGGCTACACCTTC	CASSYSSRRKLYGYTF
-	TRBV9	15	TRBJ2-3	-	TGTGCCAGCAGCGTAGGGGTAGGAGGCACAGATACGCAGTATTTT	CASSVGVGGTDTQYF
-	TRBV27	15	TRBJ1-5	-	TGTGCCAGCAGTTTATCGCGGTCCCTAGACCAGGGCCTGCATTTT	CASSLSRSLDQGLHF
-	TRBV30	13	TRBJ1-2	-	TGTGCCTGGAGTGTAGCCCTAGGCTATGGCTACACCTTC	CAWSVALGYGYTF
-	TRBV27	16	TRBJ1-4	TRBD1	TGTGCCAGCAGTTTAAATTACAGGGGCGGTGATGAAAAACTGTTTTTT	CASSLNYRGGDEKLFF
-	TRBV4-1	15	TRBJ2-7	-	TGCGCCAGCAGCCAAGAAGCAGGCTCAGACTACGAGCAGTACTTC	CASSQEAGSDYEQYF
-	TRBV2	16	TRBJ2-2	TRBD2	TGTGCCAGCAGTGCCCCTAGCGGGGGGGCGGCCGGGGAGCTGTTTTTT	CASSAPSGGAAGELFF
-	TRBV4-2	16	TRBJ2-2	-	TGTGCCAGCAGCCAAGAAGAACAGGGCGGCACCGGGGAGCTGTTTTTT	CASSQEEQGGTGELFF
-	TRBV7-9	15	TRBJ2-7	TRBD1	TGTGCCAGCAGCGGAGGAAGGGACAGGGTGTACGAGCAGTACTTC	CASSGGRDRVYEQYF
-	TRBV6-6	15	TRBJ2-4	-	TGTGCCAGCAGTTACTCGAACAGGGACAAAAACATTCAGTACTTC	CASSYSNRDKNIQYF
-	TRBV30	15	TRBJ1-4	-	TGTGCCTGGAGTGCACCTGGACTGAACAATGAAAAACTGTTTTTT	CAWSAPGLNNEKLFF
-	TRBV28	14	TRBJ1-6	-	TGTGCCAGCCGGCCCCAACGGGTCGGTTCACCCCTCCACTTT	CASRPQRVGSPLHF
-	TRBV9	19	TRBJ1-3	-	TGTGCCAGCAGCGATAGACCTAATGACAAGCCTGAGGGATTAGACACCATATATTTT	CASSDRPNDKPEGLDTIYF
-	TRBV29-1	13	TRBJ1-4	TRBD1	TGCAGCGTTGGATCCAGGGGGAGAGAAAAACTGTTTTTT	CSVGSRGREKLFF
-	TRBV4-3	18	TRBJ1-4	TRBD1	TGCGCCAGCAGCCAAGAGCCGACAGGGATTGCGACTAATGAAAAACTGTTTTTT	CASSQEPTGIATNEKLFF
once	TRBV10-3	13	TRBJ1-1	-	TGTGCCATCAGGACTATAGAGAACACTGAAGCTTTCTTT	CAIRTIENTEAFF
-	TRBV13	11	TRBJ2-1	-	TGTGCCAGCAGCTTCGAGCGGGAGCAGTTCTTC	CASSFEREQFF
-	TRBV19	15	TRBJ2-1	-	TGTGCCAGTAACAAAAACCAGGACAGTAACAATGAGCAGTTCTTC	CASNKNQDSNNEQFF
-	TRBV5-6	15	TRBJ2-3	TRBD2	TGTGCCAGCAGCAGACTAGCGGGGGGCACAGATACGCAGTATTTT	CASSRLAGGTDTQYF
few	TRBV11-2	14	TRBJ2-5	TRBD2	TGTGCCAGCAAGGAGGCGGGGGGCTGGGAGACCCAGTACTTC	CASKEAGGWETQYF
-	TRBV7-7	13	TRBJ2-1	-	TGTGCTAGCAGCCCGGAGAGGTGGACACCTCAGTTCTTC	CASSPERWTPQFF
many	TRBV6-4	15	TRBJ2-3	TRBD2	TGTGCCAGCGGGACTAGCGGGGGGAGCACAGATACGCAGTATTTT	CASGTSGGSTDTQYF
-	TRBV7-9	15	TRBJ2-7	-	TGTGCCAGCAGCTTAGAAGGCTCTATGGGGCAGAGGCAGTACTTC	CASSLEGSMGQRQYF
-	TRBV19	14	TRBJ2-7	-	TGTGCCAGTAGTGCACAGGTTCGGGGGTACGAGCAGTACTTC	CASSAQVRGYEQYF
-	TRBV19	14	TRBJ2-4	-	TGTGCCAGTAGTTCGGGATCAGGGGATAGCATTCAGTACTTC	CASSSGSGDSIQYF
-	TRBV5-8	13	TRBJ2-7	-	TGTGCCAGCAGCGCGCCGGGGAACTACGAGCAGTACTTC	CASSAPGNYEQYF
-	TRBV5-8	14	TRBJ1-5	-	TGTGCCAGCAGCCAAGACAGCGTCAATCAGCCCCAGCATTTT	CASSQDSVNQPQHF
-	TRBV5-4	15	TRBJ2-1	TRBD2	TGTGCCAGCAGTACGGGACTAGCGTTCTACAATGAGCAGTTCTTC	CASSTGLAFYNEQFF
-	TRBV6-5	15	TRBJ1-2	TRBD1	TGTGCCAGCAGCCCTCAGGGGGCAATTATCTATGGCTACACCTTC	CASSPQGAIIYGYTF
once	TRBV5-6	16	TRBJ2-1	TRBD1	TGTGCCAGCAGCAACCGGGACAGATTCCCCGTGAATGAGCAGTTCTTC	CASSNRDRFPVNEQFF
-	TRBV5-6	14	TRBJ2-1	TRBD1	TGTGCCAGCAGCTTGGTCGCAGGGGGCGGTGAGCAGTTCTTC	CASSLVAGGGEQFF
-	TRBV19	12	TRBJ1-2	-	TGTGCCAGTAGTTTCGGTGACTATGGCTACACCTTC	CASSFGDYGYTF
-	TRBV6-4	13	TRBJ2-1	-	TGTGCCAGCGCCGACAGCTCCTACAATGAGCAGTTCTTC	CASADSSYNEQFF
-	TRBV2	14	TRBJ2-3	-	TGTGCCAGCAGTGAAGGGGGGGAGGTAGATACGCAGTATTTT	CASSEGGEVDTQYF
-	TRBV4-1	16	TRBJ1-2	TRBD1	TGCGCCAGCAGCCCCCCGAAGACCGGGACAGACTATGGCTACACCTTC	CASSPPKTGTDYGYTF
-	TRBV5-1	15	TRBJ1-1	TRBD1	TGCGCCAGCAGCCTCTGGACAGGGATGAACACTGAAGCTTTCTTT	CASSLWTGMNTEAFF